The clone carrying this T cell receptor beta chain was counted once. Its antigen is unidentified. RNA transcripts yielded amplified TCR beta CDR3 regions. The HTBI primer set served for first-round RT-PCR of the TCR CDR3. TCRdb re-called the multiplex PCR reads with MiXCR, one entry per CDR3 protein. The table has some 600,000 distinct CDR3 sequences, about 45% seen once; the top ten hold 8.2%. The sample originates from a study of T cells in Graves' hyperthyroidism and ophthalmopathy. Findings and limits, study-wide: A model using 13 V-J features told ophthalmopathy apart from stable hyperthyroidism.

Trimming removed 10 bases from V and 5 bases from J; junction bases left unmatched: 5. Looked up from germline, CDR1 is ENHRY and CDR2 is SYGVKD. The CDR3 has 13 residues. This TCR derives from a woman aged 18-29 years with Graves' hyperthyroidism. The V gene is TRBV10-3, the J gene TRBJ1-6; 7 bases line up with TRBD1. Sequencing was done on a sample of peripheral blood or thyroid tissue (not recorded which). The CDR3 DNA reads TGTGCCACCGGACAGGCCGATAATTCACCCCTCCACTTT. Its translation is CATGQADNSPLHF.